These 9 T cell receptor beta chains were all obtained from the same sample, sequenced in a study of blood T cell repertoires in COVID-19. Clones were sequenced by immunoSEQ multiplex PCR, and TCRdb holds only the in-frame ones, with some missing. The data hold about 59,000 clones, with roughly 80% observed a single time. Sequenced sample: peripheral blood. The receptors were sampled from a man of 80 years or more with acute or convalescent COVID-19.

The rearrangement links TRBV7-9 to TRBJ2-4; D may be TRBD1 (6 bases). Between the trimmed V and J ends, which lost 4 bases and 9 bases, there was a span of 19 bases. In germline, CDR1 is SEHNR, CDR2 FQNEAQ (reference sequence). This CDR3 comprises 15 residues. This CDR3 is CASSSDQGNGIIQYF. The CDR3 bases are TGTGCCAGCAGCTCCGACCAGGGGAACGGCATCATTCAGTACTTC.

V gene TRBV7-6 combines with J gene TRBJ2-7; the match to TRBD1 covers 7 bases. V lost 7 bases and J lost 2; bases outside the gene matches: 11. This CDR3 region has 15 residues. The germline V gene has CDR1 SGHVS and CDR2 FNYEAQ. The CDR3 DNA sequence: TGTGCCAGCACCAATCTCCCGGGACAGACCTACGAGCAGTACTTC. Protein sequence: CASTNLPGQTYEQYF.

V is TRBV19 and J is TRBJ1-1, with TRBD1 as a possible D gene (5 bases). The CDR3 is 15 residues long. V dropped 0 bases and J dropped 6 bases, with 14 bases sitting between them. CDR1 and CDR2 from the germline V gene are LNHDA and SQIVND (reference sequence). DNA for the CDR3: TGTGCCAGTAGTATAGACGGTCGGTCGGGGGCTGAAGCTTTCTTT. As protein: CASSIDGRSGAEAFF.

In this sample, this clone turned up once. The chain carries TRBV5-1 and TRBJ2-3, with D possibly TRBD1 on 5 matching bases. This CDR3 spans 15 amino acids. Per the germline V gene, CDR1 is SGHRS and CDR2 is YFSETQ. V was cut by 1 base and J by 1 base, with 10 bases left in between. The CDR3 nucleotides read TGCGCCAGCAGCTTGCAGGGTGGGGGCACAGATACGCAGTATTTT. It is translated as CASSLQGGGTDTQYF.

The chain recombines TRBV6-6 with TRBJ2-7, with 11 nucleotides matching TRBD2. CDR3 length equals 13 residues. V shed 10 bases and J 1 base; nucleotides not matched to a gene: 3. From germline, CDR1 is MNHNY and CDR2 SVGAGI (reference sequence). The CDR3 region has the DNA TGTGCCACCCGGACTAGCGGGTCCTACGAGCAGTACTTC. Amino acids: CATRTSGSYEQYF.

CDR3 region: CASSLGLRRIKDSYNEQFF. In DNA, the CDR3 is TGTGCCAGCAGTTTGGGGCTTAGGCGAATAAAAGACTCCTACAATGAGCAGTTCTTC. V usage is TRBV27 and J usage is TRBJ2-1; possibly TRBD1 for D (5 bases). Trimming shortened V by 3 bases and J by 0 bases, and 21 bases separated the two germline ends. Per the germline V gene, CDR1 is MNHEY and CDR2 is SMNVEV (reference sequence). The CDR3 contains 19 residues.

The genes are TRBV15 and TRBJ2-5, with D hard to call. From germline, CDR1 is LNHNV and CDR2 YYDKDF (reference sequence). The CDR3 sequence is 15 residues long. Trimming shortened V by 0 bases and J by 3 bases, and 11 bases separated the two germline ends. The CDR3 region is CATSRDAIREETQYF. DNA for the CDR3: TGTGCCACCAGCAGAGATGCGATCCGTGAAGAGACCCAGTACTTC.

This clone occurred once. The J gene is TRBJ2-1, the V gene TRBV21-1; the table's D call of TRBD2 was not tested on the DNA. TRBV21-1 is a pseudogene segment. The CDR3 totals 16 residues. CDR3 sequence: CASSKKRREPSDEQFF. DNA for the CDR3: TGTGCCAGCAGCAAAAAAAGGCGGGAGCCTTCGGATGAGCAGTTCTTC.

In its sample, this clone was seen a few times. The chain carries TRBV3-1 (or the pseudogene TRBV3-2) and TRBJ2-1; 12 positions agree with TRBD2. The V segment lost 6 bases and the J segment 4 bases; nucleotides outside the gene matches: 10. The length of the CDR3 is 17 residues. Germline loops: CDR1 LGHDT, CDR2 YNNKEL (reference sequence). CDR3 nucleotides: TGTGCCAGCAGGAAGACCGGGACTAGCGGGCCATACAATGAGCAGTTCTTC. Translating gives CASRKTGTSGPYNEQFF.